Here is one TCR beta chain with its context. This specimen comes from a study of blood T cell repertoires in COVID-19. About the study: Samples taken during acute and convalescent COVID-19 were collected in the United States, Italy and Spain. T cells, B-cell-depleted T cells, or PBMCs supplied cDNA or gDNA.

The CDR3 loop spans 15 amino acids. Germline lookup yields CDR1 SGHDT and CDR2 YYEEEE. Trimming took off 1 base at V and 4 bases at J, with 11 bases between the two ends. Produced via immunoSEQ multiplex PCR; TCRdb's table is partial and in-frame only. The sample has 78,000 or so clones; roughly nine tenths are singletons. Sample: peripheral blood. The receptor was derived from a man between 45 and 60 years old with active or convalescent COVID-19. The rearrangement uses TRBV5-6 and TRBJ1-4; tentatively, D is TRBD1 (5 bases). CDR3 amino acids: CASSLSGGFNEKLFF. CDR3 sequence (DNA): TGTGCCAGCAGCTTGTCGGGGGGATTTAATGAAAAACTGTTTTTT.